This TCR beta chain was identified during a study of shared clonotypes between healthy human individuals (dated by TCRdb to the early 2020s). At the level of the whole study: A few men and a couple of women, aged 18 to 49 years, made up the cohort. For each donor, three plates each were used for CD4 naive and CD4 memory, two plates were used for CD8 naive, and one plate was used for CD8 memory. To estimate repertoire size and how much clonotype sharing occurs between individuals, the study deeply sequenced the blood TCR repertoires of five healthy adults. Different laboratories and diverse techniques were used to prepare libraries and sequence TCR repertoires, to increase sequencing depth and limit assay-specific biases. Per donor, leukapheresis produced somewhere between about 0.9 and 9.5 billion PBMCs.

The CDR3 measures 13 amino acids from cysteine to phenylalanine. Just CDR3 DNA is preserved here, 39 bases in frame from base 1. Between the V and J ends, shortened by 3 bases and 0 bases respectively, the junction contains 8 bases. Via the germline V gene (reference sequence), CDR1 is GTSNPN and CDR2 SVGIG. About this clone itself: It lacks a known antigen. Base qualities are not at hand, and no much larger clone is one base apart.

Using the deep immunoSEQ assay, TCR CDR3 regions were amplified from genomic DNA by multiplex PCR. For each cell subset, the extracted genomic DNA was distributed evenly across all wells of several immunoSEQ 96-well plates, and each plate served as one replicate. For sorted subsets, each replicate PCR was loaded with roughly 0.2 ug genomic DNA, equivalent to about 30,000 T cell genomes. Purified libraries were quantified with a Qubit 3.0 fluorometer, sized on a Bioanalyzer 2100, and re-quantified with the KAPA Library Quantification kit. Every immunoSEQ 96-well plate was sequenced on a dedicated single-read 150-cycle Illumina NextSeq 550 flow cell. Per the original workflow: Because the immunoSEQ output held only junctional sequences and lacked quality scores, the filtering could not match the filtering applied to full-length reads. Sequences were annotated with PyIR, a Python wrapper for IgBLAST v1.9, and V/J genes and CDR3 were assigned using IMGT germline references. Reads with weak V/J assignments (E-value above 1e-6), missing CDR3, stop codons, out-of-frame junctions, or ambiguous translated residues were removed. A V3J clonotype was defined by an identical inferred V gene, J gene, and CDR3 amino acid sequence. Percentage overlap between repertoires was computed as shared unique clonotypes divided by the size of the smaller repertoire. Repertoire richness was assessed with RTK rarefaction, the Chao1 estimator, and Recon v2.1 estimates of unobserved clonotypes. For all TCRbeta clonotypes obtained by the gDNA method from several donors, generation probabilities were computed with OLGA. TCRdb mirrors the immuneACCESS table, restricted to in-frame sequences. Some clones are absent from its copies; in checked studies, under half trace to an unresolved V gene, and the reason for the others is unknown. V and J calls and clone size follow that table, whereas D and trimming were derived from the DNA. This sample lists 2 million to 2.5 million clones; over 85% were detected once. The ten largest account for 0.1% to 0.15% of the sample.

Broad study findings and their caveats: Roughly 5% of naive CD4, 3.5% of naive CD8, approximately 2% of memory CD4, and approximately 0.4% of memory CD8 clonotypes were shared across four donors. Sampling was restricted to blood, and TCR repertoires in tissue are likely to differ from TCR repertoires in blood. Because the study included a small number of donors, the genetic and exposure-history diversity represented was limited. Rarefaction of sorted-subset datasets indicated incomplete sequencing despite the large sequencing depth. Compared with non-shared clonotypes, the clonotypes found in all four sorted-subset donors had higher generation probabilities. Larger estimated clonotype richness was generally found for naive subsets than for memory subsets. Pairwise subsampling indicated that sequencing depth was expected to affect the degree of clonotype sharing among donors.

Healthy HIV-negative adults with no recently reported acute infections or vaccinations were included as donors. All donors were Caucasian adults living in Nashville, Tennessee, USA. CD4+ T cells were enriched through magnetic negative selection, after which naive cells were positively selected on CD45RA and the remaining negative fraction served as the memory subset. Blood was obtained by leukapheresis, after which PBMCs were separated by Ficoll-Histopaque density gradient centrifugation and cryopreserved in liquid nitrogen vapor phase. Purity and quantity of every magnetically sorted T cell population were checked by analytical flow cytometry. Each sorted fraction had its genomic DNA isolated and then quantified by UV absorbance on a Nanodrop 2000c.

This clonotype was obtained from a man aged 18 to 35 in good health. Rearrangement joined TRBV30 to TRBJ1-2; the D gene remains uncertain. Sequencing was done on a sample of naive CD4+ T cells sorted from blood. The cell subset or site tag for this specimen amounts to: CD45RA+ positively selected. In nucleotide form, the sequence is TGTGCCTGGAGGAGCATAGCTAACTATGGCTACACCTTC. Translated, this is CAWRSIANYGYTF.